Below, 19 T cell receptor beta chains from the same sample are listed, as sequenced in a study of Ad26.COV2.S vaccination and SARS-CoV-2 variants (dated by TCRdb to the early 2020s). The sample's treatment or condition label, in plain terms: around 19 received Ad26.COV2.S at low or high dose, single or two shots; 5 received placebo; per-sample allocation not given. For vaccine and placebo recipients, repertoires were sequenced using samples collected on day 63 after the first injection. Libraries came from the immunoSEQ multiplex PCR assay. TCRdb stores this immuneACCESS table with in-frame sequences only. Part of the clones is absent; in the studies checked, under half of the shortfall reflects unresolved V genes, and no reason is known for the rest. The table for this sample lists 430,000 or so clones; 90% of them were counted only once. 12% of the sample is in the top ten clones. Sample: peripheral blood, taken in a trial of Ad26.COV2.S vaccine versus placebo. Receptor source: a person between 18 and 60 years old who received the Ad26.COV2.S COVID-19 vaccine or a placebo.

This chain links TRBV7-9 with TRBJ2-5, with TRBD1 as a possible D gene (5 bases). CDR1 and CDR2 (germline): SEHNR, FQNEAQ (reference sequence). The V end was cut by 1 base, the J end by 5 bases, with 8 bases between. This CDR3 has 13 amino acids. Here the CDR3 DNA reads TGTGCCAGCAGCTTAGTAGGGGTGGAGACCCAGTACTTC. Translated, it gives CASSLVGVETQYF.

CDR3 amino acids: CASSYGRDMIPLHF. In DNA, the CDR3 is TGTGCCAGCAGTTACGGGCGGGACATGATTCCCCTCCACTTT. J is TRBJ1-6 and V is TRBV6-5; possibly TRBD1 for D (6 bases). Trimming took 2 bases from V and 13 from J, leaving 15 bases between them. The germline CDR1 and CDR2 sequences are MNHEY and SVGAGI. The CDR3 totals 14 residues.

V and J are TRBV7-2 and TRBJ1-5; tentatively, D is TRBD1 (5 bases). Germline CDR1 is SGHTA and CDR2 is FQGNSA. The CDR3 is made up of 13 amino acids. Between the trimmed V and J ends, which lost 3 bases and 6 bases, there was a span of 9 bases. In nucleotides, the CDR3 is TGTGCCAGCAGCTTCCCAGGGATTCAGCCCCAGCATTTT. Translating gives CASSFPGIQPQHF. The whole variable domain, filled in from reference TRBV7-2 and TRBJ1-5, reads GAGVSQSPSNKVTEKGKDVELRCDPISGHTALYWYRQSLGQGLEFLIYFQGNSAPDKSGLPSDRFSAERTGGSVSTLTIQRTQQEDSAVYLCASSFPGIQPQHFGDGTRLSIL.

Details on this clone: The identical CDR3 is also encoded by other nucleotide sequences in the sample. The chain couples TRBV5-4 to TRBJ2-7; unclear D gene. The V end was cut by 0 bases, the J end by 7 bases, with 5 bases between. The germline CDR1 and CDR2 sequences are SGHNT and YYREEE (reference sequence). The CDR3 extends over 11 amino acids. This CDR3 reads CASSLGGEQYF. In DNA form, the CDR3 reads TGTGCCAGCAGCTTGGGAGGTGAGCAGTACTTC.

The V call is TRBV12-3 or TRBV12-4, the J call TRBJ2-5; 7 bases match TRBD2. The V gene end was trimmed by 6 bases and the J gene end by 5 bases; junction bases not matched to a gene: 6. This CDR3 is built from 13 residues. The CDR3 protein is CASRLLARETQYF. CDR3 nucleotide sequence: TGTGCCAGCAGACTACTAGCGCGCGAGACCCAGTACTTC.

The V gene is TRBV28, the J gene TRBJ2-7, with 10 bases matching TRBD1. The CDR3 extends over 16 amino acids. The V segment lost 7 bases and the J segment 3 bases; nucleotides outside the gene matches: 12. Germline V lookup: CDR1 MDHEN, CDR2 SYDVKM. CDR3 coding DNA: TGTGCCAGCACCACCGGGACAGGGGCCCTCCACTACGAGCAGTACTTC. Its protein product is CASTTGTGALHYEQYF.

V gene TRBV5-4 combines with J gene TRBJ2-1, with 8 bases that match TRBD1. Germline V gene lookup returns CDR1 SGHNT and CDR2 YYREEE (reference sequence). CDR3 length equals 14 residues. With 1 base clipped from V and 9 bases from J, the junction kept 6 bases outside the gene matches. The CDR3 is CASSLKDRAGEQFF. The CDR3 nucleotides are TGTGCCAGCAGCTTGAAGGACAGGGCTGGTGAGCAGTTCTTC.

V usage is TRBV3-1 (or the pseudogene TRBV3-2) and J usage is TRBJ1-1; TRBD1 agrees at 7 bases. The J segment lost 6 bases and the V segment lost 0 bases, leaving 7 bases of the junction unmatched. CDR1 and CDR2 (germline): LGHDT, YNNKEL (reference sequence). The CDR3 is 15 residues long. CDR3 nucleotides: TGTGCCAGCAGCCAAGATCATCGGGGACAGCCTGAAGCTTTCTTT. It is translated as CASSQDHRGQPEAFF.

V gene TRBV5-8 combines with J gene TRBJ2-3; 7 positions match TRBD1. Germline trimming cut 1 base from V and 1 base from J; bases unmatched to any gene: 6. Germline loops: CDR1 SGHTS, CDR2 YDEGEE. CDR3 length equals 16 residues. The CDR3, as DNA: TGTGCCAGCAGCTTGTTGGCAGGGGGAGGCACAGATACGCAGTATTTT. It specifies CASSLLAGGGTDTQYF.

The chain combines TRBV6-2 or TRBV6-3 with TRBJ2-7; weak D call: TRBD1 (5 bases). The length of the CDR3 is 14 residues. Germline-derived CDR1 and CDR2 are MNHEY and SVGEGT. V lost 5 bases and J 4 bases, leaving 15 bases between the germline ends. In nucleotides, the CDR3 is TGTGCCAGCAGTAATCAGGGTCCCCATTACGAGCAGTACTTC. It specifies CASSNQGPHYEQYF.

The chain uses TRBV12-5 and TRBJ2-7; no firm D call. This CDR3 has 16 residues. CDR1 is LGHNT, CDR2 FRNRAP, per germline. Trimming left V 3 bases short and J 2 bases short, with 17 bases between. The DNA of the CDR3 is TGTGCTAGTGGTTTTCCGCCGGACGGAGTAGCCTACGAGCAGTACTTC. This gives the protein CASGFPPDGVAYEQYF.

J is TRBJ1-3 and V is TRBV5-6; no clear D. Germline values: CDR1 SGHDT, CDR2 YYEEEE. V lost 4 bases to trimming and J lost 0 bases, with 17 bases between them. The CDR3 is 17 residues long. CDR3 residues: CASSAYRYEISGNTIYF. The DNA for the CDR3 is TGTGCCAGCAGCGCCTACCGTTATGAGATCTCTGGAAACACCATATATTTT. The full variable domain, in which reference TRBV5-6 and TRBJ1-3 provide the parts outside the CDR3, is DAGVTQSPTHLIKTRGQQVTLRCSPKSGHDTVSWYQQALGQGPQFIFQYYEEEERQRGNFPDRFSGHQFPNYSSELNVNALLLGDSALYLCASSAYRYEISGNTIYFGEGSWLTVV.

The J gene is TRBJ2-3, the V gene TRBV11-2, with D perhaps assigned TRBD1 or TRBD2 (5 bases each). V was cut by 0 bases and J by 2 bases, with 18 bases left in between. Looked up from germline, CDR1 is SGHAT and CDR2 is FQNNGV. The CDR3 sequence is 18 residues long. The CDR3 protein is CASSLDPRTTSVTDTQYF. The DNA of the CDR3 is TGTGCCAGCAGCTTAGATCCGCGGACAACTAGTGTCACAGATACGCAGTATTTT.

The chain combines TRBV28 with TRBJ2-5; D not certain. Germline loops: CDR1 MDHEN, CDR2 SYDVKM. The V end was cut by 7 bases, the J end by 5 bases, with 8 bases between. The CDR3 extends over 11 amino acids. CDR3 loop: CASTSRETQYF. The CDR3 DNA reads as TGTGCCAGCACCTCGCGGGAGACCCAGTACTTC. Full variable domain (missing parts from reference TRBV28 and TRBJ2-5): DVKVTQSSRYLVKRTGEKVFLECVQDMDHENMFWYRQDPGLGLRLIYFSYDVKMKEKGDIPEGYSVSREKKERFSLILESASTNQTSMYLCASTSRETQYFGPGTRLLVL.

In this sample, this clone turned up once. The chain joins TRBV1 to TRBJ1-4. TRBV1 is given as a pseudogene. The CDR3 contains 17 residues. CDR3 sequence: CTSSRNHWGSQNEKLFF. CDR3 in DNA: TGCACCAGCAGCCGAAACCACTGGGGGTCCCAGAATGAAAAACTGTTTTTT.

The V and J genes are TRBV5-4 and TRBJ2-2; 7 nucleotides line up with TRBD2. Germline loops: CDR1 SGHNT, CDR2 YYREEE (reference sequence). The CDR3 covers 16 residues. With V trimmed by 0 bases and J by 7 bases, 9 bases remained unmatched. CDR3 in amino acids: CASSLGAGAMGGELFF. The CDR3 coding sequence is TGTGCCAGCAGCTTGGGGGCGGGAGCAATGGGCGGGGAGCTGTTTTTT. The full variable domain, in which reference TRBV5-4 and TRBJ2-2 provide the parts outside the CDR3, is ETGVTQSPTHLIKTRGQQVTLRCSSQSGHNTVSWYQQALGQGPQFIFQYYREEENGRGNFPPRFSGLQFPNYSSELNVNALELDDSALYLCASSLGAGAMGGELFFGEGSRLTVL.

The gene calls are TRBV11-3 and TRBJ2-7; D could derive from TRBD1 or TRBD2 (5 bases each). Germline values: CDR1 SGHNT, CDR2 YENEEA. V lost 3 bases and J lost 6, with 9 bases in between. The CDR3 loop spans 12 amino acids. For the CDR3, the DNA is TGTGCCAGCAGCTTCTGGGGGAGCGAGCAGTACTTC. Translated: CASSFWGSEQYF. Together with reference TRBV11-3 and TRBJ2-7, the CDR3 gives the full variable domain: EAGVVQSPRYKIIEKKQPVAFWCNPISGHNTLYWYLQNLGQGPELLIRYENEEAVDDSQLPKDRFSAERLKGVDSTLKIQPAELGDSAVYLCASSFWGSEQYFGPGTRLTVT.

This rearrangement joins TRBV30 to TRBJ1-2; TRBD1 is a possible D gene (5 bases). The V gene lost 2 bases and the J gene lost 4 bases, with 14 bases spanning the gap. The CDR3 has 14 residues. The germline V gene encodes CDR1 GTSNPN and CDR2 SVGIG (reference sequence). CDR3 coding DNA: TGTGCCTGGAGTACCCCTGGGGGAATCTATGGCTACACCTTC. Its protein is CAWSTPGGIYGYTF.

The chain employs TRBV2 and TRBJ2-2, with 12 bases identical to TRBD2. The V gene end was trimmed by 6 bases and the J gene end by 6 bases; junction bases not matched to a gene: 2. The CDR3 runs to 14 residues. The germline CDR1 and CDR2 sequences are SNHLY and FYNNEI. CDR3 amino acids: CASSRLAGAGELFF. In nucleotides, the CDR3 is TGTGCCAGCAGCCGACTAGCGGGAGCCGGGGAGCTGTTTTTT. Full variable domain (missing parts from reference TRBV2 and TRBJ2-2): EPEVTQTPSHQVTQMGQEVILRCVPISNHLYFYWYRQILGQKVEFLVSFYNNEISEKSEIFDDQFSVERPDGSNFTLKIRSTKLEDSAMYFCASSRLAGAGELFFGEGSRLTVL.